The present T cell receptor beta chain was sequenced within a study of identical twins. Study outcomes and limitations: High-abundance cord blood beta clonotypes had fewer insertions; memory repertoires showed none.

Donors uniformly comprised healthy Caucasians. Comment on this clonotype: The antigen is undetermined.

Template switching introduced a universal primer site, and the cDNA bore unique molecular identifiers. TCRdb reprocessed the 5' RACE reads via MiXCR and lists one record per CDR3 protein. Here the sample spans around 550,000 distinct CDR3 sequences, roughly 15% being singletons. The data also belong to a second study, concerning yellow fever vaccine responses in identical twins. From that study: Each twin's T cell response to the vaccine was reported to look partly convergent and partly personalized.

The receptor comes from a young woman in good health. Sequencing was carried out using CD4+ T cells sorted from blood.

CDR3 nucleotides: TGTGCCAGCAGCCAAGTCGGACAGGGGGCGGTCAATGAGCAGTTCTTC. Encoded protein: CASSQVGQGAVNEQFF. J is TRBJ2-1 and V is TRBV3-1; 11 nucleotides line up with TRBD1. V lost 1 base and J lost 6; bases outside the gene matches: 5. The germline CDR1 and CDR2 sequences are LGHDT and YNNKEL (reference sequence). The CDR3 loop spans 16 amino acids.